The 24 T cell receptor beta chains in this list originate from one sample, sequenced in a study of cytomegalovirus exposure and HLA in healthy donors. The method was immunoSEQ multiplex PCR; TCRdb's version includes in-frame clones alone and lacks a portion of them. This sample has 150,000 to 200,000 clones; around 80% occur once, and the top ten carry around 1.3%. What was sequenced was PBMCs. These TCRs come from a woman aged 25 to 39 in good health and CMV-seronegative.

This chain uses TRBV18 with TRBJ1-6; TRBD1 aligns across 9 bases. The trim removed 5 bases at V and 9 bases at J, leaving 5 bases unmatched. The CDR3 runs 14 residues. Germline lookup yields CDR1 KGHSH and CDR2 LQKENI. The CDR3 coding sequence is TGTGCCAGCTCAAGGGACAGGGCAGGTTCACCCCTCCACTTT. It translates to CASSRDRAGSPLHF.

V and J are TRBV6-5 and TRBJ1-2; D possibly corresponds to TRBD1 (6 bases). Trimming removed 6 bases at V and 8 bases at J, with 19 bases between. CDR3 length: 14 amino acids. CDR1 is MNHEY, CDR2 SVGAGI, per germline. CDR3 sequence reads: CASRYLGTTTGYTF. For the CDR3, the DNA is TGTGCCAGCAGATACCTCGGGACAACCACGGGCTACACCTTC.

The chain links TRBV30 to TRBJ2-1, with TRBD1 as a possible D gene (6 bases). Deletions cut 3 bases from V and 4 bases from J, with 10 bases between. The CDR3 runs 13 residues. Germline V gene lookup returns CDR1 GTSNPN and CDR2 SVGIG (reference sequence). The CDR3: CAWSRDKYNEQFF. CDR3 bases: TGTGCCTGGAGCAGGGACAAATACAATGAGCAGTTCTTC.

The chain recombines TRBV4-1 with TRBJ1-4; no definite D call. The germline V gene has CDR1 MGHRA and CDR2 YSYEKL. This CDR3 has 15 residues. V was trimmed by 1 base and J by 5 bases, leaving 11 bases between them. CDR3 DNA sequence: TGCGCCAGCAGCCAAGTACAGAGACGAAATGAAAAACTGTTTTTT. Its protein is CASSQVQRRNEKLFF.

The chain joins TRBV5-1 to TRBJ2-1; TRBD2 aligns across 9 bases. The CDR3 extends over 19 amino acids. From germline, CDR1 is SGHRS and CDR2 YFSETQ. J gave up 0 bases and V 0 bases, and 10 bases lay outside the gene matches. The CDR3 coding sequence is TGCGCCAGCAGCTTGGCGACTAGCGGTATTTACAGCTCCTACAATGAGCAGTTCTTC. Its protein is CASSLATSGIYSSYNEQFF.

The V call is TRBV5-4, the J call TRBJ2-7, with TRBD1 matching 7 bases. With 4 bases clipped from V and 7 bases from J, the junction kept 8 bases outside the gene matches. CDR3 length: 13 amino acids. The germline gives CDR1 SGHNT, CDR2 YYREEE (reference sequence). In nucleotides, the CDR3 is TGTGCCAGCAGCCTGGGGACAGAAGGTGAGCAGTACTTC. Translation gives CASSLGTEGEQYF. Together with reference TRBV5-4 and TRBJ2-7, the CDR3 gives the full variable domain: ETGVTQSPTHLIKTRGQQVTLRCSSQSGHNTVSWYQQALGQGPQFIFQYYREEENGRGNFPPRFSGLQFPNYSSELNVNALELDDSALYLCASSLGTEGEQYFGPGTRLTVT.

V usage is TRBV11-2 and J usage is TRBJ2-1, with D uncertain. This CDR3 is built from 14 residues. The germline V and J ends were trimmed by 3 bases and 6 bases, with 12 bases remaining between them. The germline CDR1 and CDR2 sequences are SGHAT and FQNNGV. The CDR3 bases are TGTGCCAGCAGCTTGTTACAGAGCTTCAATGAGCAGTTCTTC. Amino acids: CASSLLQSFNEQFF. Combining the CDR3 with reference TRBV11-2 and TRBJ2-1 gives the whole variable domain EAGVAQSPRYKIIEKRQSVAFWCNPISGHATLYWYQQILGQGPKLLIQFQNNGVVDDSQLPKDRFSAERLKGVDSTLKIQPAKLEDSAVYLCASSLLQSFNEQFFGPGTRLTVL.

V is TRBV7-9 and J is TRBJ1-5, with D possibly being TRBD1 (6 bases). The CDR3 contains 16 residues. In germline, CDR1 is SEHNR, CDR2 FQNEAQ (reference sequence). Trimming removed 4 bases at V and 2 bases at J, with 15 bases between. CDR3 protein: CASSYYTGQGNQPQHF. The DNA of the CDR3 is TGTGCCAGCAGCTACTATACAGGGCAGGGCAATCAGCCCCAGCATTTT.

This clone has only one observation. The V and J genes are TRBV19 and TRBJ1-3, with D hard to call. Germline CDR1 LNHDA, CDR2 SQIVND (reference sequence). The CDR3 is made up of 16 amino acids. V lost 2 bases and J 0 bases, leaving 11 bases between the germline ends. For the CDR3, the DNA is TGTGCCAGTAGTATAATCCGGAGGGTCTCTGGAAACACCATATATTTT. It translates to CASSIIRRVSGNTIYF.

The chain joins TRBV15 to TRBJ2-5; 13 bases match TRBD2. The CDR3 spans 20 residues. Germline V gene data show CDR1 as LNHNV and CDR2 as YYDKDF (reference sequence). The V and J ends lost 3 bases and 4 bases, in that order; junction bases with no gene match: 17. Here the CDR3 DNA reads TGTGCCACCAGCAGTCCACAGGGGTTACTAGCGGGAGGGGGAGTAGAGACCCAGTACTTC. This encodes CATSSPQGLLAGGGVETQYF. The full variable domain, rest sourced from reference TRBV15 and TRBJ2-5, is DAMVIQNPRYQVTQFGKPVTLSCSQTLNHNVMYWYQQKSSQAPKLLFHYYDKDFNNEADTPDNFQSRRPNTSFCFLDIRSPGLGDTAMYLCATSSPQGLLAGGGVETQYFGPGTRLLVL.

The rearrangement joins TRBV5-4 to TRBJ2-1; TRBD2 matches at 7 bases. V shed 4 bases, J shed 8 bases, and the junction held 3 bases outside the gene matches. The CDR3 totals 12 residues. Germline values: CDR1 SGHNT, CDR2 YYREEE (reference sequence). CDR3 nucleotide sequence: TGTGCCAGCAGCCCGGGGGGAGATGAGCAGTTCTTC. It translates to CASSPGGDEQFF.

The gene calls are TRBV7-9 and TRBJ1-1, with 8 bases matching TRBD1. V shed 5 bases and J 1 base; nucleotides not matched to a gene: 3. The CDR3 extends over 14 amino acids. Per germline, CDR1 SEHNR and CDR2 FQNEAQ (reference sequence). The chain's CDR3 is CASSAQGGNTEAFF. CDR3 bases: TGTGCCAGCAGCGCACAGGGGGGGAACACTGAAGCTTTCTTT.

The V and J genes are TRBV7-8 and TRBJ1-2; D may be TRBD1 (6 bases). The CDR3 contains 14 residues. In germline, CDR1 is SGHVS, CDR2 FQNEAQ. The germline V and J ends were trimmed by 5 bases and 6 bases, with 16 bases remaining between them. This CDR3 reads CASSQGRLQNGYTF. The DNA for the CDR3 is TGTGCCAGCAGCCAGGGGAGACTGCAGAATGGCTACACCTTC.

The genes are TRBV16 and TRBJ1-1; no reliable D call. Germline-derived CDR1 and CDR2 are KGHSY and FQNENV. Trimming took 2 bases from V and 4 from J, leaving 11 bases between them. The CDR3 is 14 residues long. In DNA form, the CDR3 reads TGTGCCAGCAGCCAACAGGCTCTGGGCACTGAAGCTTTCTTT. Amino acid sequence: CASSQQALGTEAFF. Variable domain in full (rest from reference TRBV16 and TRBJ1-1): GEEVAQTPKHLVRGEGQKAKLYCAPIKGHSYVFWYQQVLKNEFKFLISFQNENVFDETGMPKERFSAKCLPNSPCSLEIQATKLEDSAVYFCASSQQALGTEAFFGQGTRLTVV.

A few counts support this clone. Here the CDR3 DNA reads TGTGCCTGGAGTGTTCCAGGGGCGTATAATTCACCCCTCCACTTT. Translation: CAWSVPGAYNSPLHF. V usage is TRBV30 and J usage is TRBJ1-6; D is perhaps TRBD1 (6 bases). The germline V gene has CDR1 GTSNPN and CDR2 SVGIG (reference sequence). V lost 0 bases and J lost 4, with 10 bases in between. The CDR3 has 15 residues. The full variable domain, its missing parts supplied by reference TRBV30 and TRBJ1-6, is SQTIHQWPATLVQPVGSPLSLECTVEGTSNPNLYWYRQAAGRGLQLLFYSVGIGQISSEVPQNLSASRPQDRQFILSSKKLLLSDSGFYLCAWSVPGAYNSPLHFGNGTRLTVT.

DNA of the CDR3: TGTGCCATGAAAGCGGGAGACCCCTCCGAGCAGTACTTC. This codes for CAMKAGDPSEQYF. The chain carries TRBV10-3 and TRBJ2-7; 8 nucleotides agree with TRBD2. CDR3 length: 13 residues. Germline values: CDR1 ENHRY, CDR2 SYGVKD. Germline trimming cut 9 bases from V and 6 bases from J; bases unmatched to any gene: 10.

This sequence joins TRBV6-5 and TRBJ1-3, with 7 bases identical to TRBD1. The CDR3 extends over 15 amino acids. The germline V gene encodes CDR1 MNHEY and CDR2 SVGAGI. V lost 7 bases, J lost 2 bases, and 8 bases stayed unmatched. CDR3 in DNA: TGTGCCAGCACTTCTCTCGGGACAGCTGGAAACACCATATATTTT. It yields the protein CASTSLGTAGNTIYF.

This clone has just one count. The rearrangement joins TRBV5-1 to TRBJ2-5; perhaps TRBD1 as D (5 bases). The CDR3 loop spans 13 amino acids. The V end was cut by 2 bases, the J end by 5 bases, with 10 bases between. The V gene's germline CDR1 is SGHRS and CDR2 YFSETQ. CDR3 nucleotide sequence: TGCGCCAGCAGCTTTGCAGGGTCGGAGACCCAGTACTTC. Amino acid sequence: CASSFAGSETQYF.

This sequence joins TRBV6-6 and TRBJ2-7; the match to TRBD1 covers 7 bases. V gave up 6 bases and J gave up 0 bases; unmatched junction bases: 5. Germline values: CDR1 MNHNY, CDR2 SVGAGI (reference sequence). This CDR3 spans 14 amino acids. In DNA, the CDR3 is TGTGCCAGCAGGACAGGGCTGGGCTCCTACGAGCAGTACTTC. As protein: CASRTGLGSYEQYF.

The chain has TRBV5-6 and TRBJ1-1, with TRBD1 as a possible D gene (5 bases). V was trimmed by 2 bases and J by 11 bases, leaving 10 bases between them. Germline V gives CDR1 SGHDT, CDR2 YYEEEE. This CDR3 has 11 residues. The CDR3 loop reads CASSFRRAAFF. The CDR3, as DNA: TGTGCCAGCAGCTTTCGCAGGGCTGCTTTCTTT. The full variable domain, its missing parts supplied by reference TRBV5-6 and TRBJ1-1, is DAGVTQSPTHLIKTRGQQVTLRCSPKSGHDTVSWYQQALGQGPQFIFQYYEEEERQRGNFPDRFSGHQFPNYSSELNVNALLLGDSALYLCASSFRRAAFFGQGTRLTVV.

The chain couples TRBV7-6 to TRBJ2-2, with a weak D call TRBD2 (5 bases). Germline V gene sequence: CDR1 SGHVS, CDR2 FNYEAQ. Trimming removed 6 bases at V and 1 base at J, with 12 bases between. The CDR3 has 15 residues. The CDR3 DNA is TGTGCCAGCAGTTATACACGGGGGAACACCGGGGAGCTGTTTTTT. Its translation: CASSYTRGNTGELFF. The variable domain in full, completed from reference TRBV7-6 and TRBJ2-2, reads GAGVSQSPRYKVTKRGQDVALRCDPISGHVSLYWYRQALGQGPEFLTYFNYEAQQDKSGLPNDRFSAERPEGSISTLTIQRTEQRDSAMYRCASSYTRGNTGELFFGEGSRLTVL.

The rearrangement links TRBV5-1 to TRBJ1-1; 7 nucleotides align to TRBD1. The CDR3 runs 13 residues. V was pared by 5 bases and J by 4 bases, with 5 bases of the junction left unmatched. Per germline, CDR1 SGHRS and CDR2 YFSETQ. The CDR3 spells CASRRQGFTEAFF. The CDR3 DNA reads TGCGCCAGCAGGAGACAGGGTTTCACTGAAGCTTTCTTT.

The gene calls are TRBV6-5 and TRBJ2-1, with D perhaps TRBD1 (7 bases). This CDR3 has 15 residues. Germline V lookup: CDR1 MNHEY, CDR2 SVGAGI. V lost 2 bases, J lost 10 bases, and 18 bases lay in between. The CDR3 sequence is CASSYDFRGDSEQFF. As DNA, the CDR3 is TGTGCCAGCAGTTACGACTTCAGGGGGGATTCGGAGCAGTTCTTC.

The CDR3 loop reads CASSVGLAGGNEQFF. The DNA for the CDR3 is TGCGCCAGCAGTGTTGGCCTAGCGGGAGGTAATGAGCAGTTCTTC. The genes are TRBV10-2 and TRBJ2-1, with 11 nucleotides matching TRBD2. V shed 4 bases and J 7 bases; nucleotides not matched to a gene: 6. This CDR3 region has 15 residues. The germline V gene has CDR1 WSHSY and CDR2 SAAADI.